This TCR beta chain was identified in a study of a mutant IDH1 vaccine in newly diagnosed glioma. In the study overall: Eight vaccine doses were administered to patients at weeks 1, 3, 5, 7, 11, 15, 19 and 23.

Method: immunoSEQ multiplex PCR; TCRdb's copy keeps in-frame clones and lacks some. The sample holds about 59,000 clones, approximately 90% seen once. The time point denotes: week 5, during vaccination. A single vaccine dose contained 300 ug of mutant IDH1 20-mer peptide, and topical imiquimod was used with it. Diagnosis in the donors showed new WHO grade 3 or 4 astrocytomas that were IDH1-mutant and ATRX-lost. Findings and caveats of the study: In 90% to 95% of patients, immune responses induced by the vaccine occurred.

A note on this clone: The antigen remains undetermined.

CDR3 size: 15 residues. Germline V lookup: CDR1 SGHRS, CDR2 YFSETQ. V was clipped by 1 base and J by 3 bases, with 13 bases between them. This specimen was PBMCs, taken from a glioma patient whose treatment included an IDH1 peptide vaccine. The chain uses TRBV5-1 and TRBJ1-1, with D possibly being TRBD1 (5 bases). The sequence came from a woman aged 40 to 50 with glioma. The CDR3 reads CASSLMSRGDTEAFF. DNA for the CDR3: TGCGCCAGCAGCTTGATGTCTCGGGGGGACACTGAAGCTTTCTTT.